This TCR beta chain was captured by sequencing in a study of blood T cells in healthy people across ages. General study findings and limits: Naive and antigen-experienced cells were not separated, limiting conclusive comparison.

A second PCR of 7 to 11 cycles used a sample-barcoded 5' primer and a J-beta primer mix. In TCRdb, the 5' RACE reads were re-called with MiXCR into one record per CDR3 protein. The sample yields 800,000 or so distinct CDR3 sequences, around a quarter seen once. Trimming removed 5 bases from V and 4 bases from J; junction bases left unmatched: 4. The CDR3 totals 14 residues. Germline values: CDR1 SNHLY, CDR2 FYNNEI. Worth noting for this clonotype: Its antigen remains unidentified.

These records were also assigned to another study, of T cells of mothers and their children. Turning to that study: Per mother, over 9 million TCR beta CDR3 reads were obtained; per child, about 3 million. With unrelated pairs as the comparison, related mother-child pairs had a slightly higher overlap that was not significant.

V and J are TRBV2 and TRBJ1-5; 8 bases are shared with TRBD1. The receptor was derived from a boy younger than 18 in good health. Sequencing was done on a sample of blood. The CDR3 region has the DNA TGTGCCAGCAGTACCCGGACAGGGAATCAGCCCCAGCATTTT. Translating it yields CASSTRTGNQPQHF.